The 26 T cell receptor beta chains in this list originate from one sample, sequenced in a study of blood T cell repertoires in COVID-19. Sequencing was performed with immunoSEQ multiplex PCR; in TCRdb, only in-frame clones are kept and a portion is missing. Of around 150,000 clones in the sample, approximately 82% are singletons; the top ten hold about a fifth. The specimen sequenced was peripheral blood. The source of these receptors is a woman aged 80 or older with acute or convalescent COVID-19.

The V and J genes are TRBV7-9 and TRBJ2-7; D gene unclear. The CDR3 has 14 amino acids. Germline CDR1 reads SEHNR; CDR2 reads FQNEAQ (reference sequence). Trimming removed 1 base from V and 1 base from J, with 8 bases in between. CDR3 sequence: CASSLDGLSYEQYF. The CDR3 bases are TGTGCCAGCAGCTTAGATGGCCTTTCCTACGAGCAGTACTTC.

The rearrangement uses TRBV6-5 and TRBJ1-2; D is ambiguous. Trimming removed 6 bases from V and 12 bases from J, with 17 bases in between. The CDR3 totals 12 residues. Looked up from germline, CDR1 is MNHEY and CDR2 is SVGAGI. The DNA for the CDR3 is TGTGCCAGCAGATCAGACTCAGACGCGGACACCTTC. Translated: CASRSDSDADTF.

This CDR3 is CASSSYGISLHF. CDR3 nucleotides: TGTGCCAGCAGTTCCTACGGTATATCCCTCCACTTT. This chain uses TRBV12-3 or TRBV12-4 with TRBJ1-6; D call uncertain. V was shortened by 4 bases and J by 14 bases, with 12 bases between the two germline ends. The CDR3 contains 12 residues.

This clone occurred many times. CDR3 sequence (DNA): TGCGCCACCGGGGACTCCTACGAGCAGTACTTC. This sequence encodes CATGDSYEQYF. V and J are TRBV10-1 and TRBJ2-7, with D possibly matching TRBD2 (5 bases). The V and J ends lost 10 bases and 0 bases respectively, with 7 bases between them. The CDR3 extends over 11 amino acids. Germline assignment: CDR1 WNHNN and CDR2 SYGVQD (reference sequence).

The J gene is TRBJ2-1, the V gene TRBV30, with 10 bases matching TRBD2. CDR1 is GTSNPN and CDR2 is SVGIG in the germline V gene (reference sequence). This CDR3 spans 15 amino acids. V dropped 3 bases and J dropped 4; count of bases not matched to a gene: 6. The CDR3, as DNA: TGTGCCTGGAGAGATCTAGCGGGAGAGTACAATGAGCAGTTCTTC. Its protein product is CAWRDLAGEYNEQFF. Complete variable domain (other parts from reference TRBV30 and TRBJ2-1): SQTIHQWPATLVQPVGSPLSLECTVEGTSNPNLYWYRQAAGRGLQLLFYSVGIGQISSEVPQNLSASRPQDRQFILSSKKLLLSDSGFYLCAWRDLAGEYNEQFFGPGTRLTVL.

This clone has just a few counts. The rearrangement links TRBV3-1 (or the pseudogene TRBV3-2) to TRBJ1-1; D is perhaps TRBD1 (6 bases). Germline loops: CDR1 LGHDT, CDR2 YNNKEL (reference sequence). This CDR3 region has 14 residues. Trimming took off 3 bases at V and 0 bases at J, with 8 bases between the two ends. In DNA form, the CDR3 reads TGTGCCAGCAGCCAGAGGGGGATGAACACTGAAGCTTTCTTT. Its protein is CASSQRGMNTEAFF.

This clone was counted a few times. A much bigger clone sits one base away, suggesting this may be a read error. The sample carries other DNA sequences with the same CDR3. The V gene is TRBV10-3, the J gene TRBJ1-3, with 7 bases lining up with TRBD1. In germline, CDR1 is ENHRY, CDR2 SYGVKD. This CDR3 is built from 13 residues. V lost 8 bases, J lost 0 bases, and 1 base stayed unmatched. CDR3 amino acids: CAIRDSSGNTIYF. For the CDR3, the DNA is TGTGCCATCCGGGACAGCTCTGGAAACACCATATATTTT.

The CDR3 sequence is CASSLTLAGSSYNEQFF. CDR3 bases: TGTGCCAGCAGCTTAACATTAGCGGGGAGCTCCTACAATGAGCAGTTCTTC. V usage is TRBV11-2 and J usage is TRBJ2-1, with 8 bases aligning to TRBD2. CDR1 SGHAT and CDR2 FQNNGV come from the germline V gene. Trimming at V came to 2 bases and at J to 0 bases, leaving 6 bases not matched to a gene. The CDR3 length is 17 residues. Combining the CDR3 with reference TRBV11-2 and TRBJ2-1 gives the whole variable domain EAGVAQSPRYKIIEKRQSVAFWCNPISGHATLYWYQQILGQGPKLLIQFQNNGVVDDSQLPKDRFSAERLKGVDSTLKIQPAKLEDSAVYLCASSLTLAGSSYNEQFFGPGTRLTVL.

The chain links TRBV9 to TRBJ1-1; perhaps TRBD1 as D (5 bases). Per the germline V gene, CDR1 is SGDLS and CDR2 is YYNGEE. V lost 0 bases, J lost 0 bases, and 9 bases lay in between. The CDR3 totals 15 residues. The CDR3 bases are TGTGCCAGCAGCGTAGAAGGCAGGGTGAACACTGAAGCTTTCTTT. It codes for CASSVEGRVNTEAFF.

DNA for the CDR3: TGCGCCAGCAGCCTTGGACAGGGGGTAAACAATGAGCAGTTCTTC. Residues: CASSLGQGVNNEQFF. The chain combines TRBV5-1 with TRBJ2-1, with TRBD1 matching 10 bases. This CDR3 has 15 residues. Per germline, CDR1 SGHRS and CDR2 YFSETQ. The V gene end was trimmed by 4 bases and the J gene end by 5 bases; junction bases not matched to a gene: 6.

The chain links TRBV15 to TRBJ1-2; 7 nucleotides match TRBD1. V trimming: 6 bases; J trimming: 7 bases; junction bases outside the gene matches: 11. The CDR3 is 14 amino acids. CDR1 is LNHNV, CDR2 YYDKDF, per germline (reference sequence). The CDR3 nucleotides are TGTGCCACCAGGACAGGGAGACTCGGTGGTGGCTACACCTTC. Translated, it gives CATRTGRLGGGYTF.

The DNA of the CDR3 is TGTGCCAGCAGTTTCCGGGGGGGTGGCACTGAAGCTTTCTTT. It is translated as CASSFRGGGTEAFF. The chain has TRBV28 and TRBJ1-1, with a tentative D call TRBD1 (5 bases). CDR1 MDHEN and CDR2 SYDVKM come from the germline V gene. The CDR3 covers 14 residues. Trimming took 3 bases from V and 4 from J, leaving 12 bases between them.

The genes are TRBV6-5 and TRBJ1-6; possible D gene TRBD1, 6 bases. CDR1 MNHEY and CDR2 SVGAGI come from the germline V gene. V lost 6 bases, J lost 7 bases, and 13 bases lay in between. This CDR3 region has 14 residues. The CDR3 here is CASRGWTANSPLHF. The CDR3, as DNA: TGTGCCAGCAGGGGATGGACAGCCAATTCACCCCTCCACTTT.

This clone was seen a few times. Other DNA sequences in the same sample also yield this CDR3. The V and J genes are TRBV2 and TRBJ1-2; D is unclear. Trimming shortened V by 1 base and J by 5 bases, and 8 bases separated the two germline ends. In germline, CDR1 is SNHLY, CDR2 FYNNEI. The CDR3 length is 13 residues. CDR3 nucleotides: TGTGCCAGCAGTGAAGGGCAGAATTATGGCTACACCTTC. This encodes CASSEGQNYGYTF.

There are a few counts of this clone. V and J are TRBV29-1 and TRBJ2-1; TRBD2 matches 8 bases. The germline V gene encodes CDR1 SQVTM and CDR2 ANQGSEA. Trimming cost V 8 bases and J 7 bases; bases outside gene matches: 7. The CDR3 has 12 amino acids. CDR3 in amino acids: CSLGGAGNEQFF. As DNA, the CDR3 is TGCAGCCTCGGGGGGGCTGGGAATGAGCAGTTCTTC.

The V and J genes are TRBV29-1 and TRBJ2-7, with TRBD2 as a possible D gene (6 bases). CDR3 length: 13 amino acids. Germline V gene data show CDR1 as SQVTM and CDR2 as ANQGSEA. Trimming took 0 bases from V and 4 from J, leaving 10 bases between them. CDR3 coding DNA: TGCAGCGTTGAAGAACCGGGGAGGTACGAGCAGTACTTC. Translated: CSVEEPGRYEQYF.

This chain connects TRBV7-9 to TRBJ2-1, with a tentative D call TRBD2 (7 bases). This CDR3 region has 17 residues. The germline V and J ends were trimmed by 5 bases and 7 bases, with 24 bases remaining between them. From germline, CDR1 is SEHNR and CDR2 FQNEAQ (reference sequence). The CDR3 sequence is CASSDTGRGLMGNEQFF. DNA of the CDR3: TGTGCCAGCAGCGACACAGGGCGGGGGTTAATGGGGAATGAGCAGTTCTTC.

V is TRBV27 and J is TRBJ2-1; D might be TRBD2 (5 bases). Deletions cut 4 bases from V and 3 bases from J, with 13 bases between. The CDR3 extends over 15 amino acids. Germline-derived CDR1 and CDR2 are MNHEY and SMNVEV (reference sequence). The CDR3 nucleotides read TGTGCCAGCAGTTCGCACCAAGGGAGCTACAATGAGCAGTTCTTC. This translates into CASSSHQGSYNEQFF.

The V call is TRBV7-2, the J call TRBJ1-2; D is perhaps TRBD1 (5 bases). The germline V gene has CDR1 SGHTA and CDR2 FQGNSA. Trimming stripped 3 bases from V and 3 bases from J, with 11 bases between. The length of the CDR3 is 14 residues. Here the CDR3 reads CASSFIREDYGYTF. In nucleotides, the CDR3 is TGTGCCAGCAGCTTCATCAGGGAGGACTATGGCTACACCTTC.

This clone was recorded a few times. The chain has TRBV19 and TRBJ1-1; 9 bases agree with TRBD1. Germline V CDR1 and CDR2: LNHDA, SQIVND (reference sequence). The V gene end was trimmed by 6 bases and the J gene end by 1 base; junction bases not matched to a gene: 3. CDR3 length: 14 amino acids. The CDR3 bases are TGTGCCAGTAGCACGACAGGGGGGAACACTGAAGCTTTCTTT. Its translation: CASSTTGGNTEAFF. Full variable domain (missing parts from reference TRBV19 and TRBJ1-1): DGGITQSPKYLFRKEGQNVTLSCEQNLNHDAMYWYRQDPGQGLRLIYYSQIVNDFQKGDIAEGYSVSREKKESFPLTVTSAQKNPTAFYLCASSTTGGNTEAFFGQGTRLTVV.

V usage is TRBV25-1 and J usage is TRBJ2-5, with 7 bases identical to TRBD1. The CDR3 is made up of 15 amino acids. The V gene's germline CDR1 is MGHDK and CDR2 SYGVNS. With 1 base clipped from V and 1 base from J, the junction kept 3 bases outside the gene matches. Here the CDR3 reads CASSELGTAQETQYF. The CDR3 DNA sequence: TGTGCCAGCAGTGAATTGGGGACAGCCCAAGAGACCCAGTACTTC.

This clone appeared a few times. This chain connects TRBV27 to TRBJ2-7, with 9 positions matching TRBD1. The CDR3 totals 15 residues. The J segment lost 6 bases and the V segment lost 8 bases, leaving 14 bases of the junction unmatched. From germline, CDR1 is MNHEY and CDR2 SMNVEV (reference sequence). Here the CDR3 reads CASRWSGTGSVEQYF. The CDR3 DNA reads as TGTGCCAGCCGATGGTCCGGGACAGGGTCAGTCGAGCAGTACTTC.

The chain employs TRBV5-1 and TRBJ2-1; D is unclear. The V and J ends lost 0 bases and 10 bases respectively, with 14 bases between them. The CDR3 spans 14 residues. Germline CDR1 and CDR2: SGHRS and YFSETQ. CDR3 coding DNA: TGCGCCAGCAGCTTGGACCCAAGTGGAGACGAGCAGTTCTTC. It codes for CASSLDPSGDEQFF.

The chain employs TRBV19 and TRBJ2-1; 13 bases map to TRBD2. CDR1 and CDR2 (germline): LNHDA, SQIVND (reference sequence). The CDR3 spans 15 residues. The ends lost 5 bases at V and 8 bases at J; junction bases unmatched: 6. CDR3 bases: TGTGCCAGTAGTCCCAGGACTAGCGGGAGTCATGAGCAGTTCTTC. Protein sequence: CASSPRTSGSHEQFF.

This clone showed up just a few times. The chain employs TRBV5-1 and TRBJ2-5; D is undetermined. This CDR3 has 13 residues. Germline-derived CDR1 and CDR2 are SGHRS and YFSETQ. V was shortened by 2 bases and J by 2 bases, with 7 bases between the two germline ends. The CDR3 DNA sequence: TGCGCCAGCAGCTTCCAGGTACAAGAGACCCAGTACTTC. This encodes CASSFQVQETQYF.

The chain uses TRBV23-1 and TRBJ2-3; 10 positions match TRBD2. TRBV23-1 is identified as an open reading frame with a role that is uncertain. The V gene end was trimmed by 8 bases and the J gene end by 5 bases; junction bases not matched to a gene: 10. CDR3 size: 15 residues. CDR3 protein: CASRLLVAGGDTQYF. The CDR3 DNA follows: TGCGCCAGCCGACTACTGGTAGCGGGAGGAGATACGCAGTATTTT.